This T cell receptor beta chain was documented in a study of HIV-infected patients and healthy controls. Roughly three months, about 14 weeks, into antiretroviral therapy, follow-up blood was collected. Whole blood was used without fractionation, so all unsorted peripheral T cells were included. cDNA was made from approximately 500 ng RNA using alpha and beta constant primers. Using multiplexing indices, alpha and beta chain libraries were generated apart by chain-specific third strand synthesis. One entry per CDR3 protein results from TCRdb running MiXCR on the 5' RACE reads. The table shows more than 15,000 distinct CDR3 sequences, with about 8.7% occurring only once. The V and J ends lost 6 bases and 5 bases, in that order; junction bases with no gene match: 11. This CDR3 comprises 16 residues. The germline V gene encodes CDR1 SGHTA and CDR2 FQGNSA. Study-wide results and limits: Untreated HIV+ repertoires had roughly threefold fewer distinct CDR3s and lower Shannon diversity than healthy controls. Donor HLA types were not determined in the study.

Ten or more counts support this clonotype. No antigen is known for it. Specimen: blood, collected during antiretroviral therapy. The gene calls are TRBV7-2 and TRBJ2-3, with 10 bases matching TRBD2. The source of this sequence is an adult with HIV infection. CDR3 amino acids: CASRTAGTSVIDTQYF. The CDR3 bases are TGTGCCAGCAGGACGGCCGGGACTAGCGTCATAGATACGCAGTATTTT. Together with reference TRBV7-2 and TRBJ2-3, the CDR3 gives the full variable domain: GAGVSQSPSNKVTEKGKDVELRCDPISGHTALYWYRQSLGQGLEFLIYFQGNSAPDKSGLPSDRFSAERTGGSVSTLTIQRTQQEDSAVYLCASRTAGTSVIDTQYFGPGTRLTVL.